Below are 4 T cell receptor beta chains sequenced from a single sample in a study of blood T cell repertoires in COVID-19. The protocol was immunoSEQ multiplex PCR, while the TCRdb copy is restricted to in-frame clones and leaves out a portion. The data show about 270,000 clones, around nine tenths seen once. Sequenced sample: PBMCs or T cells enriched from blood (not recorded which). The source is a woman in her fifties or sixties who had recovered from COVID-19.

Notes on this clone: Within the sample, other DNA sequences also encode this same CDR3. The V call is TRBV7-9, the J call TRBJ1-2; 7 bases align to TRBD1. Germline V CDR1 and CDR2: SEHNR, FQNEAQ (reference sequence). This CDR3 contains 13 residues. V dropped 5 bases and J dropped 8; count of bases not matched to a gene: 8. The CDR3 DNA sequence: TGTGCCAGCAGCCTGCGACAGGGTCGGGGCTACACCTTC. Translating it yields CASSLRQGRGYTF.

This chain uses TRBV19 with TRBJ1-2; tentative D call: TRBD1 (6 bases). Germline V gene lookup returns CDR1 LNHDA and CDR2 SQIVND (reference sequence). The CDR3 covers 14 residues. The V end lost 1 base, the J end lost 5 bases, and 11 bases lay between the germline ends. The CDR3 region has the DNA TGTGCCAGTAGTATAGGTAGGGGGTTGTATGGCTACACCTTC. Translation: CASSIGRGLYGYTF. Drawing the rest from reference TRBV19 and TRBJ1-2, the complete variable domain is DGGITQSPKYLFRKEGQNVTLSCEQNLNHDAMYWYRQDPGQGLRLIYYSQIVNDFQKGDIAEGYSVSREKKESFPLTVTSAQKNPTAFYLCASSIGRGLYGYTFGSGTRLTVV.

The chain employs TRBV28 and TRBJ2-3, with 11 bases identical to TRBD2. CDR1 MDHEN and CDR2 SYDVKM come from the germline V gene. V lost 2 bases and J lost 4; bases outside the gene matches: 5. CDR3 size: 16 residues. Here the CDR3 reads CASSLVLAGGADTQYF. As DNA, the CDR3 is TGTGCCAGCAGTTTAGTTCTAGCGGGAGGCGCAGATACGCAGTATTTT.

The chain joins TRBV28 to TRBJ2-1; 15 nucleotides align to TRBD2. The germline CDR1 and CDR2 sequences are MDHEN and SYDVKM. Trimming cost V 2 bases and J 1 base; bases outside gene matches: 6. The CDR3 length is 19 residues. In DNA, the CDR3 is TGTGCCAGCAGTTTACTCGGACTAGCGGGAGGGTCGTCCTACAATGAGCAGTTCTTC. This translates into CASSLLGLAGGSSYNEQFF.